This T cell receptor (beta chain) was captured in a study of shared clonotypes between healthy human individuals. As to this clone: What it recognizes is unknown.

CDR3 size: 14 residues. V was clipped by 4 bases and J by 4 bases; unmatched bases: 7. CDR1 is SGHRS and CDR2 is YFSETQ in the germline V gene. CD4+ cells underwent separation, giving CD45RA+ naive and CD45RA-negative memory subsets. Genomic DNA of each subset was evenly split across several immunoSEQ plates. Profiling relied on immunoSEQ multiplex PCR, and the TCRdb table lists in-frame clones only, not all of them. The sample has about 1.5 million clones, over 95% seen once; the top ten hold approximately 1.1%. Study-wide findings and caveats: All-four-donor shared clonotypes had higher generation probabilities than non-shared clonotypes did. When naive CD4 clonotypes were compared across four donors, 4% to 5.5% were shared.

The rearrangement uses TRBV5-1 and TRBJ2-5; 7 bases are a match to TRBD1. Specimen: naive CD4+ T cells sorted from blood. Subset meaning: CD45RA+ positively selected. This receptor was identified in a young man in good health. The CDR3 sequence: CASSAGTVGETQYF. The CDR3 DNA follows: TGCGCCAGCAGCGCCGGGACAGTCGGAGAGACCCAGTACTTC.